This T cell receptor beta chain was documented in a study of radiation and T cells in renal cell carcinoma (dated by TCRdb to between 2020 and 2021). Concerning the study at large: Samples came from a clinical trial, in which primary renal cell carcinomas received 15 Gy stereotactic body radiation therapy followed by nephrectomy 4 weeks later. In total, about 53 samples, comprising around 25 tumors and around 27 peripheral blood samples, were subjected to TCR beta sequencing. A total of 4,016,671 unique CDR3 nucleotide sequences, encoding 2.5 million to 3 million unique CDR3 amino acid sequences, were found across all 55 or so samples.

Results and caveats for the whole study, not just this receptor: An increase in top tumor clonotypes in blood was observed from baseline to 2 weeks post-radiation, followed by contraction by 4 weeks, which was taken to suggest transient expansion of tumor-resident clones. Effects of radiation dose or scheduling on the TCR repertoire could not be addressed with the single-armed trial design. Tracking of blood repertoire dynamics stopped at about 27 days after treatment, with no follow-up past that point. Because no pretreatment tumor biopsies were available, whether clonotypes were present in the tumor at baseline could not be determined.

TCR beta libraries were generated from genomic DNA with the immunoSEQ kit, following the manufacturer's recommendations. To prepare libraries, a first multiplex PCR with proprietary primers was run, followed by a second PCR that added unique barcodes, and a bead cleanup was done after each round. Each sample batch included a kit-provided positive control reaction and a negative control reaction. The final libraries were assessed on an Agilent 4200 TapeStation D1000 ScreenTape, pooled by volume, and quantified by qPCR. An Illumina NextSeq500 fitted with a MidOutput 150-cycle cartridge performed the sequencing, running 156 Read1 cycles and 15 Index1 cycles with the kit's custom primers. The pooled library was loaded at 0.75 to 1 pM with a roughly 22% PhiX control spike-in. On the authors' methods: Vendor-processed data were analyzed in R, and a clonotype was defined as all T cells sharing the same CDR3 nucleotide sequence. For clone abundance analyses, frequencies were normalized to the 10,000 most abundant clones in each sample. Before analysis, public T cell clones were removed, and these numbered fewer than five per sample on average. A difference in abundance of at least 32-fold between compartments was used to define tumor-enriched and baseline blood-enriched clonotypes. Clonotypes expanded or contracted between blood time points were identified with a beta-binomial differential abundance model. The Baroni-Urbani and Buser coefficient was used to measure tumor-blood repertoire similarity, and groups were compared with two-tailed Wilcoxon tests in R. This immuneACCESS table, as held by TCRdb, lists in-frame sequences with V and J called but not all clones. Of the missing ones, under half trace to an unresolved V gene in checked studies; the others have no known cause. The V and J calls and clone size were taken over from that table, and D and trimming were inferred from the DNA. The sample has roughly 120,000 clones on record, approximately 78% of them singletons. The ten biggest clones cover under 2.5% of the sample.

A note on this clone: Its antigen is currently not known. No base quality information exists; no much larger clone differs at one position.

V sheds 6 bases and J sheds 1 base, leaving 7 bases between their ends. The CDR3 runs 14 amino acids, cysteine and phenylalanine included. Kept here is only the CDR3 DNA, which spans 42 bases and is read in frame from base 1. CDR1 SNHLY and CDR2 FYNNEI are derived from the germline V gene. In light of the paper, this sample's time point label describes: blood 2 weeks post-SBRT. The meaning of the sample's treatment or condition label: 15 Gy SBRT to primary tumor, nephrectomy 4 weeks later. Serial peripheral blood from radiation-treated patients was sampled at baseline, 2 weeks and 4 weeks after SBRT to track tumor-enriched clonotypes. Every patient's renal cell carcinoma showed clear cell pathology. The QIAamp DNA Blood Mini Kit (Qiagen) was used to prepare genomic DNA for TCR sequencing. The analyses included just those samples that passed every quality control check.

The chain is assembled from TRBV2 and TRBJ1-6, and TRBD1 may be the D gene, going by 6 matching bases. Sample: blood, taken from a patient whose treatment included radiotherapy and nephrectomy. This TCR came from a woman aged 60-75 years with renal cell carcinoma. The DNA reads as follows: TGTGCCAGCAGCGGACAGTCCTATAATTCACCCCTCCACTTT. The encoded protein is CASSGQSYNSPLHF.